This T cell receptor (beta chain) was identified during a study of T cell responses to AZD1222 COVID-19 vaccine. Here immunoSEQ multiplex PCR was the method, and the copy in TCRdb shows in-frame clones only, minus some. Among about 90,000 clones listed, approximately 86% were seen once. General observations from the study: Sampled repertoires all dated from after the peak T cell response.

Looked up from germline, CDR1 is LGHNT and CDR2 is FRNRAP. CDR3 size: 22 residues. Germline trimming cut 6 bases from V and 1 base from J; bases unmatched to any gene: 21. As to this clone: What it recognizes is unknown.

This sample comprised peripheral blood, obtained on day 0 of MenACWY control vaccination. The origin of this receptor is an adult in good health. This chain connects TRBV12-5 to TRBJ2-4; 13 bases agree with TRBD2. CDR3 region: CASGRIPPSLAGGGIAKNIQYF. The CDR3 DNA reads as TGTGCTAGTGGCCGCATACCGCCCTCACTAGCGGGGGGGGGTATTGCCAAAAACATTCAGTACTTC.